The 31 T cell receptor beta chains listed next were all sequenced from one sample in a study of T cell repertoires in ileal Crohn's disease. Here immunoSEQ multiplex PCR was the method, and the copy in TCRdb shows in-frame clones only, minus some. The data show about 8,300 clones, with around 80% seen just once and about 4.9% held by the top ten. Sequencing was performed on ileal tissue. These receptors were collected from an adult with Crohn's disease.

This clone has just a few counts. This chain connects TRBV7-6 to TRBJ1-2; D is perhaps TRBD1 (6 bases). Between the trimmed V and J ends, which lost 5 bases and 8 bases, there was a span of 15 bases. CDR1 and CDR2 from the germline V gene are SGHVS and FNYEAQ. The CDR3 is 13 residues long. Here the CDR3 DNA reads TGTGCCAGCAGCCCCGGGGGGGGCGCGGGCTACACCTTC. It codes for CASSPGGGAGYTF.

V gene TRBV11-2 combines with J gene TRBJ1-2, with a possible D match to TRBD1 (5 bases). This CDR3 spans 13 amino acids. The germline V gene encodes CDR1 SGHAT and CDR2 FQNNGV. Trimming shortened V by 5 bases and J by 9 bases, and 16 bases separated the two germline ends. The DNA for the CDR3 is TGTGCCAGCAGCGGGGGGGGTGGGGCAAGCTACACCTTC. Residues: CASSGGGGASYTF.

This chain joins TRBV9 and TRBJ2-3, with a tentative D call TRBD1 (6 bases). Between the trimmed V and J ends, which lost 0 bases and 5 bases, there was a span of 10 bases. Germline CDR1 reads SGDLS; CDR2 reads YYNGEE. The CDR3 contains 14 residues. For the CDR3, the DNA is TGTGCCAGCAGCGTAGCTGGGACACTAGATACGCAGTATTTT. Translating it yields CASSVAGTLDTQYF.

V usage is TRBV7-9 and J usage is TRBJ1-4; TRBD1 might be the D (6 bases). The CDR3 spans 16 residues. Germline-derived CDR1 and CDR2 are SEHNR and FQNEAQ (reference sequence). V lost 2 bases and J lost 7, with 17 bases in between. The CDR3 protein is CASSLYRQRGSEKLFF. CDR3 DNA sequence: TGTGCCAGCAGCTTATATCGGCAAAGGGGGAGTGAAAAACTGTTTTTT.

This clone was detected only a few times. The gene calls are TRBV27 and TRBJ2-1; 10 bases align to TRBD2. J lost 0 bases, V lost 5 bases, and 16 bases had no gene match. Germline loops: CDR1 MNHEY, CDR2 SMNVEV (reference sequence). There are 20 residues in the CDR3. The CDR3 nucleotides are TGTGCCAGCAGTACCAACAGGGTAGCGGGAGGTCCCAACTCCTACAATGAGCAGTTCTTC. The encoded protein is CASSTNRVAGGPNSYNEQFF.

This clone was observed a single time. The V call is TRBV9, the J call TRBJ2-1, with 12 bases that match TRBD2. The V gene end was trimmed by 4 bases and the J gene end by 7 bases; junction bases not matched to a gene: 9. The CDR3 length is 16 residues. CDR1 and CDR2 (germline): SGDLS, YYNGEE. CDR3 residues: CASSRSSGRGENEQFF. The CDR3 DNA follows: TGTGCCAGCAGCCGGTCTAGCGGGAGGGGTGAGAATGAGCAGTTCTTC.

This sequence joins TRBV19 and TRBJ1-5; D possibly corresponds to TRBD1 (5 bases). This CDR3 comprises 16 residues. V lost 3 bases to trimming and J lost 6 bases, with 18 bases between them. The germline V gene encodes CDR1 LNHDA and CDR2 SQIVND (reference sequence). The CDR3 DNA reads TGTGCCAGTAGTATGGGAGGAACAGGCGGGGGTCAGCCCCAGCATTTT. The encoded protein is CASSMGGTGGGQPQHF.

The gene calls are TRBV30 and TRBJ1-1, with D perhaps matching TRBD1 (6 bases). Germline V gene lookup returns CDR1 GTSNPN and CDR2 SVGIG (reference sequence). The CDR3 length is 12 residues. Deletions cut 4 bases from V and 5 bases from J, with 11 bases between. Written as DNA, the CDR3 is TGTGCCTGGAATCAGGGGCATACTGAAGCTTTCTTT. Amino acids: CAWNQGHTEAFF.

The chain couples TRBV4-1 to TRBJ2-2, with 8 bases fitting TRBD1. Losses at the gene ends were 0 bases for V and 3 bases for J; bases not matched to a gene: 6. Germline assignment: CDR1 MGHRA and CDR2 YSYEKL. The CDR3 contains 17 residues. CDR3 sequence (DNA): TGCGCCAGCAGCCAAGATTCGGGACAGGCATACACCGGGGAGCTGTTTTTT. As protein: CASSQDSGQAYTGELFF.

The V and J genes are TRBV11-2 and TRBJ2-7, with 8 nucleotides matching TRBD2. V gave up 2 bases and J gave up 6 bases; unmatched junction bases: 3. This CDR3 has 13 amino acids. CDR1 and CDR2 from the germline V gene are SGHAT and FQNNGV. CDR3 in DNA: TGTGCCAGCAGCTTACAGCGGGAGAGCGAGCAGTACTTC. Its protein is CASSLQRESEQYF.

The chain links TRBV7-6 to TRBJ2-6; TRBD2 agrees at 7 bases. The CDR3 totals 15 residues. The ends lost 6 bases at V and 0 bases at J; junction bases unmatched: 2. The germline gives CDR1 SGHVS, CDR2 FNYEAQ. The CDR3 spells CASSPGGSGANVLTF. The CDR3 coding sequence is TGTGCCAGCAGTCCGGGGGGCTCTGGGGCCAACGTCCTGACTTTC.

CDR3 in DNA: TGCAGCGTTCAGGGGGCTAAGACTGAAGCTTTCTTT. Its translation is CSVQGAKTEAFF. V and J are TRBV29-1 and TRBJ1-1; 8 bases are shared with TRBD1. Losses at the gene ends were 5 bases for V and 5 bases for J; bases not matched to a gene: 4. Germline CDR1 and CDR2: SQVTM and ANQGSEA. The CDR3 runs to 12 residues.

The chain has TRBV6-6 and TRBJ2-7; D might be TRBD1 (6 bases). The CDR3 has 13 residues. Deletions cut 4 bases from V and 7 bases from J, with 14 bases between. Germline V gene sequence: CDR1 MNHNY, CDR2 SVGAGI (reference sequence). The CDR3 nucleotides read TGTGCCAGCAGTTTAAACACCGGACAGGAGCAGTACTTC. Translation: CASSLNTGQEQYF.

V and J are TRBV6-5 and TRBJ2-1; 8 bases are a match to TRBD1. The CDR3 loop spans 13 amino acids. Germline V CDR1 and CDR2: MNHEY, SVGAGI. V lost 6 bases, J lost 8 bases, and 6 bases stayed unmatched. The CDR3 reads CASSQGAWDEQFF. The CDR3 DNA reads TGTGCCAGCAGCCAGGGGGCGTGGGATGAGCAGTTCTTC.

V and J are TRBV5-1 and TRBJ2-7; 10 nucleotides line up with TRBD1. The trim removed 4 bases at V and 5 bases at J, leaving 6 bases unmatched. CDR3 length: 14 residues. From germline, CDR1 is SGHRS and CDR2 YFSETQ. The CDR3 spells CASSRGTGENEQYF. The CDR3 DNA is TGCGCCAGCAGCCGAGGGACAGGGGAGAACGAGCAGTACTTC.

The gene calls are TRBV9 and TRBJ1-1; D gene unclear. In germline, CDR1 is SGDLS, CDR2 YYNGEE. V lost 3 bases and J lost 8, with 8 bases in between. The CDR3 totals 11 residues. In nucleotides, the CDR3 is TGTGCCAGCAGCGGAGACGGGGAAGCTTTCTTT. This gives the protein CASSGDGEAFF.

The genes are TRBV6-5 and TRBJ1-2; the D gene is possibly TRBD1 (5 bases). The CDR3 contains 14 residues. Germline lookup yields CDR1 MNHEY and CDR2 SVGAGI. The V and J ends lost 6 bases and 8 bases respectively, with 19 bases between them. The CDR3 region is CASRSGLPTGGYTF. The CDR3 coding sequence is TGTGCCAGCAGGTCGGGACTCCCCACGGGAGGCTACACCTTC.

The rearrangement links TRBV5-1 to TRBJ2-7; a weak D match, TRBD1 (6 bases). V shed 0 bases and J shed 2 bases, with 12 bases lying between them. CDR1 and CDR2 from the germline V gene are SGHRS and YFSETQ. The CDR3 loop spans 15 amino acids. CDR3 region: CASSLDTGSTYEQYF. The CDR3 nucleotides are TGCGCCAGCAGCTTGGACACAGGGAGTACCTACGAGCAGTACTTC.

The J gene is TRBJ2-3, the V gene TRBV10-3; D may be TRBD1 (5 bases). The CDR3 is 16 amino acids. V was clipped by 8 bases and J by 1 base, with 19 bases between them. Per the germline V gene, CDR1 is ENHRY and CDR2 is SYGVKD. In DNA, the CDR3 is TGTGCCATCCGCCAGGGAAGCCCGTTTCGCACAGATACGCAGTATTTT. It encodes CAIRQGSPFRTDTQYF.

The table lists this clone with a count of one. The chain carries TRBV7-9 and TRBJ2-7; TRBD2 agrees at 8 bases. CDR3 length: 15 residues. Germline trimming cut 4 bases from V and 5 bases from J; bases unmatched to any gene: 10. Germline V gene lookup returns CDR1 SEHNR and CDR2 FQNEAQ (reference sequence). The CDR3 spells CASSSGGLAAHEQYF. In DNA form, the CDR3 reads TGTGCCAGCAGCTCCGGCGGACTAGCAGCCCACGAGCAGTACTTC.

The rearrangement joins TRBV4-2 to TRBJ1-1; D not resolved. Germline CDR1 reads LGHNA; CDR2 reads YNFKEQ. This CDR3 comprises 13 residues. Deletions cut 7 bases from V and 5 bases from J, with 14 bases between. CDR3: CASKIDRGTEAFF. The CDR3 DNA reads TGTGCCAGCAAAATAGACCGGGGAACTGAAGCTTTCTTT.

This clone occurred a few times. V gene TRBV27 combines with J gene TRBJ2-7, with 7 bases matching TRBD2. The CDR3 covers 15 residues. Germline CDR1 and CDR2: MNHEY and SMNVEV (reference sequence). The V segment lost 6 bases and the J segment 0 bases; nucleotides outside the gene matches: 8. CDR3 region: CASRDGGGGSYEQYF. The DNA for the CDR3 is TGTGCCAGCAGGGATGGCGGGGGAGGCTCCTACGAGCAGTACTTC.

The V gene is TRBV11-2, the J gene TRBJ2-7; TRBD2 might be the D (6 bases). Trimming removed 3 bases at V and 0 bases at J, with 12 bases between. Germline assignment: CDR1 SGHAT and CDR2 FQNNGV. This CDR3 has 15 residues. The CDR3 region is CASSLPGTVSYEQYF. The CDR3 DNA sequence: TGTGCCAGCAGCTTGCCTGGGACTGTCTCCTACGAGCAGTACTTC.

This clone came up a few times. J is TRBJ2-1 and V is TRBV9; 10 nucleotides align to TRBD2. Germline V CDR1 and CDR2: SGDLS, YYNGEE. Unmatched junction bases numbered 8, after V lost 3 bases and J lost 5 bases. This CDR3 contains 16 residues. The CDR3 loop is CASSAPTSGTDNEQFF. The CDR3 coding sequence is TGTGCCAGCAGCGCGCCAACTAGCGGGACAGACAATGAGCAGTTCTTC.

The chain is built from TRBV5-1 and TRBJ2-7; 11 nucleotides agree with TRBD1. Per the germline V gene, CDR1 is SGHRS and CDR2 is YFSETQ. This CDR3 spans 16 amino acids. The V gene end was trimmed by 4 bases and the J gene end by 7 bases; junction bases not matched to a gene: 13. The CDR3 reads CASSPGWGTGGREQYF. Here the CDR3 DNA reads TGCGCCAGCAGCCCCGGGTGGGGGACAGGGGGACGGGAGCAGTACTTC.

V usage is TRBV10-3 and J usage is TRBJ2-5; D is ambiguous. Germline-derived CDR1 and CDR2 are ENHRY and SYGVKD. V was trimmed by 2 bases and J by 3 bases, leaving 4 bases between them. There are 12 residues in the CDR3. The CDR3 sequence: CAISEGEETQYF. The CDR3 coding sequence is TGTGCCATCAGTGAGGGAGAAGAGACCCAGTACTTC.

This chain links TRBV4-2 with TRBJ1-1; no firm D call. This CDR3 has 15 residues. The germline gives CDR1 LGHNA, CDR2 YNFKEQ. Trimming removed 4 bases at V and 1 base at J, with 13 bases between. CDR3 sequence: CASSRTAEGNTEAFF. CDR3 sequence (DNA): TGTGCCAGCAGCCGAACCGCGGAGGGGAACACTGAAGCTTTCTTT.

This clone appeared a few times. In DNA form, the CDR3 reads TGTGCCAGTAGTGAAGATCGAACAGGGGCCCAGCATTTT. Translation gives CASSEDRTGAQHF. The chain carries TRBV19 and TRBJ1-5, with 7 bases matching TRBD1. The V segment lost 5 bases and the J segment 11 bases; nucleotides outside the gene matches: 9. From germline, CDR1 is LNHDA and CDR2 SQIVND (reference sequence). This CDR3 has 13 residues.

The V and J genes are TRBV11-2 and TRBJ2-2; TRBD2 might be the D (6 bases). V lost 7 bases and J lost 7, with 19 bases in between. Germline V lookup: CDR1 SGHAT, CDR2 FQNNGV. This CDR3 region has 15 residues. The CDR3 nucleotides are TGTGCCAGCACCCCACGGGGGATGGGGGACGGGGAGCTGTTTTTT. This encodes CASTPRGMGDGELFF.

This clone has a single count. This rearrangement joins TRBV5-1 to TRBJ2-7; tentative D call: TRBD1 (5 bases). Trimming took 0 bases from V and 6 from J, leaving 13 bases between them. The V gene's germline CDR1 is SGHRS and CDR2 YFSETQ. The CDR3 extends over 14 amino acids. The CDR3 protein is CASSLETASSEQYF. The CDR3 DNA reads as TGCGCCAGCAGCTTGGAGACAGCTAGTTCCGAGCAGTACTTC.

This chain links TRBV11-2 with TRBJ1-5; 9 bases line up with TRBD1. The CDR3 consists of 15 residues. Trimming cost V 7 bases and J 7 bases; bases outside gene matches: 11. Germline V CDR1 and CDR2: SGHAT, FQNNGV. CDR3 sequence: CASKPGTGSVQPQHF. The CDR3 DNA reads TGTGCCAGCAAACCCGGGACAGGGAGTGTACAGCCCCAGCATTTT.